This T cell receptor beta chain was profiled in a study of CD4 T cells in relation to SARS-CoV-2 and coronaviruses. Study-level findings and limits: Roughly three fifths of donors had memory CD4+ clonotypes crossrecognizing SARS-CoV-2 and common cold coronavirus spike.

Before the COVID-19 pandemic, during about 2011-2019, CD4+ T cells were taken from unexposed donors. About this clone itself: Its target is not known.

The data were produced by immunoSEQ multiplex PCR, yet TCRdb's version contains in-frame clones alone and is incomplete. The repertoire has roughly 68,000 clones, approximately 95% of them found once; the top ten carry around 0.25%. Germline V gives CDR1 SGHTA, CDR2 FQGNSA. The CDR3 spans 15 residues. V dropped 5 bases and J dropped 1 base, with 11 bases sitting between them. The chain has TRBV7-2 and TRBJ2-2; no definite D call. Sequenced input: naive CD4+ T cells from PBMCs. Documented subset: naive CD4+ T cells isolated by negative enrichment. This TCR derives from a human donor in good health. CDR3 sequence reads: CASSTFNRNTGELFF. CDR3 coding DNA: TGTGCCAGCAGCACTTTCAATCGGAACACCGGGGAGCTGTTTTTT. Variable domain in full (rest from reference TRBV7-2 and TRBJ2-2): GAGVSQSPSNKVTEKGKDVELRCDPISGHTALYWYRQSLGQGLEFLIYFQGNSAPDKSGLPSDRFSAERTGGSVSTLTIQRTQQEDSAVYLCASSTFNRNTGELFFGEGSRLTVL.